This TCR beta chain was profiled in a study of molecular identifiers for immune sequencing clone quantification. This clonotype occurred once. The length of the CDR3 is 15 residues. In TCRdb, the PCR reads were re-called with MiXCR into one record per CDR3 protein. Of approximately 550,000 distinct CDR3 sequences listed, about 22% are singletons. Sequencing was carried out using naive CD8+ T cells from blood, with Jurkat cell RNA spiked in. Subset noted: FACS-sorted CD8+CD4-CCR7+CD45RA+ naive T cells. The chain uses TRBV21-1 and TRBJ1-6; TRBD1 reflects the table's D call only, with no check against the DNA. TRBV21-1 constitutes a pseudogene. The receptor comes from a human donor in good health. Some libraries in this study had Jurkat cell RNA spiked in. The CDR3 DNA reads TGTGCCAGCAGCAAGGATGACAGGCATAATTCACCCCTCCACTTT. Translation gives CASSKDDRHNSPLHF.